A single T cell receptor (beta chain) is shown here with its context. The sample is drawn from a study of OX40 agonist ivuxolimab in advanced cancers. Looking at the study overall: Dose-escalation cases comprised hepatocellular carcinoma, melanoma, renal cell or head and neck cancer.

Only in-frame clones appear in the TCRdb table, and some are missing; sequencing was by immunoSEQ multiplex PCR. In the table there are some 86,000 clones, 91% of which are singletons. Per germline, CDR1 MGHDK and CDR2 SYGVNS. The ends lost 3 bases at V and 3 bases at J; junction bases unmatched: 4. The CDR3 extends over 16 amino acids. This TCR derives from an adult with an advanced solid tumor such as melanoma, head and neck, liver or kidney cancer. Sequencing was performed on CD4+ or CD8+ T cells sorted from blood, taken in a trial of the OX40 agonist ivuxolimab. This chain links TRBV25-1 with TRBJ2-1; 11 nucleotides line up with TRBD2. CDR3 region: CASSDSGLAGYNEQFF. The CDR3 nucleotides are TGTGCCAGCAGTGACTCCGGACTAGCGGGCTACAATGAGCAGTTCTTC.